This is a list of T cell receptor beta chains from one sample in a study of identical twins. Each CDR3 protein gets one entry after TCRdb re-called the 5' RACE reads with MiXCR. The data hold about 490,000 distinct CDR3 sequences, with 13% to 15% observed a single time. These data are also associated with another study on yellow fever vaccine responses in identical twins.

Material: CD4+ T cells sorted from blood. These TCRs come from a woman aged 18-35 years in good health. The CDR3 runs from the conserved cysteine through the conserved F or W. Fields, in order: J gene, V gene, D gene, clone size, CDR3 DNA, CDR3 protein. D genes are given only for firm matches. The size of a clone is reported for some rows only, either as once, few or many, or as a class for expanded clones.

J gene: TRBJ2-1; V gene: TRBV25-1; D gene: NA; clone size: NA; CDR3 DNA: TGTGCCAGCAGTGATAGGGACATCCTTGGGCAGTTCTTC; CDR3 protein: CASSDRDILGQFF
J gene: TRBJ1-1; V gene: TRBV28; D gene: TRBD1; clone size: few; CDR3 DNA: TGTGCCAGCAGCTCCAATCCCGGGACAGGGGGCACTGAAGCTTTCTTT; CDR3 protein: CASSSNPGTGGTEAFF
J gene: TRBJ1-1; V gene: TRBV9; D gene: NA; clone size: many; CDR3 DNA: TGTGCCAGCAGCGCCCGGGGCCGGAACACTGAAGCTTTCTTT; CDR3 protein: CASSARGRNTEAFF
J gene: TRBJ2-1; V gene: TRBV7-8; D gene: NA; clone size: NA; CDR3 DNA: TGTGCCAGCAGCTTCGCCAGCTACAATGAGCAGTTCTTC; CDR3 protein: CASSFASYNEQFF
J gene: TRBJ1-3; V gene: TRBV12-3/TRBV12-4; D gene: NA; clone size: NA; CDR3 DNA: TGTGCCAGCAGTTTAGGCCGCCGGGACACCATATATTTT; CDR3 protein: CASSLGRRDTIYF
J gene: TRBJ1-1; V gene: TRBV20-1; D gene: NA; clone size: NA; CDR3 DNA: TGCAGTGCTAGAGATAGCAGGGTACCTGAAGCTTTCTTT; CDR3 protein: CSARDSRVPEAFF
J gene: TRBJ1-2; V gene: TRBV7-9; D gene: NA; clone size: few; CDR3 DNA: TGTGCCAGCAGCTTGCCGGGAGTAGGTGGCTACACCTTC; CDR3 protein: CASSLPGVGGYTF
J gene: TRBJ2-1; V gene: TRBV14; D gene: NA; clone size: NA; CDR3 DNA: TGTGCCAGCAGCCATTTATATGGTCTGGCTCAACACAATGAGCAGTTCTTC; CDR3 protein: CASSHLYGLAQHNEQFF
J gene: TRBJ2-3; V gene: TRBV29-1; D gene: NA; clone size: NA; CDR3 DNA: TGCAGCGTTTTGCCCGGACGGGACTCCAGCGGTCCAGATACGCAGTATTTT; CDR3 protein: CSVLPGRDSSGPDTQYF
J gene: TRBJ2-7; V gene: TRBV7-8; D gene: TRBD1; clone size: few; CDR3 DNA: TGTGCCAGCAGCTTGTCGACAGGGGCCTACGAGCAGTACTTC; CDR3 protein: CASSLSTGAYEQYF
J gene: TRBJ1-1; V gene: TRBV4-1; D gene: NA; clone size: few; CDR3 DNA: TGCGCCAGCAGCCAACTCCAGGCGGGGGGCTGGGCTTTCTTT; CDR3 protein: CASSQLQAGGWAFF
J gene: TRBJ2-1; V gene: TRBV29-1; D gene: TRBD1; clone size: NA; CDR3 DNA: TGCAGCGTCCGGAGGACAGGGTACAATGAGCAGTTCTTC; CDR3 protein: CSVRRTGYNEQFF
J gene: TRBJ1-4; V gene: TRBV20-1; D gene: NA; clone size: few; CDR3 DNA: TGCAGTGCTAGAGATCGACTTGCCTTTAATGAAAAACTGTTTTTT; CDR3 protein: CSARDRLAFNEKLFF
J gene: TRBJ2-1; V gene: TRBV12-3/TRBV12-4; D gene: NA; clone size: few; CDR3 DNA: TGTGCCAGCAGTTTCATGGGTAGGGGGGCATACAATGAGCAGTTCTTC; CDR3 protein: CASSFMGRGAYNEQFF
J gene: TRBJ2-3; V gene: TRBV6-5; D gene: TRBD2; clone size: NA; CDR3 DNA: TGTGCCAGCACTTCCGGGGGGGGTACGCAGTATTTT; CDR3 protein: CASTSGGGTQYF
J gene: TRBJ2-5; V gene: TRBV4-2; D gene: NA; clone size: many; CDR3 DNA: TGTGCCAGCAGCCAAGATATGAGACCTCAAGAGACCCAGTACTTC; CDR3 protein: CASSQDMRPQETQYF
J gene: TRBJ2-2; V gene: TRBV6-1; D gene: TRBD1; clone size: many; CDR3 DNA: TGTGCCAGCAGTAGGACAGGGACGAACACCGGGGAGCTGTTTTTT; CDR3 protein: CASSRTGTNTGELFF
J gene: TRBJ2-1; V gene: TRBV20-1; D gene: NA; clone size: NA; CDR3 DNA: TGCAGTGCTTCGGGCCCCCGGACCTACAATGAGCAGTTCTTC; CDR3 protein: CSASGPRTYNEQFF
J gene: TRBJ2-1; V gene: TRBV12-3/TRBV12-4; D gene: NA; clone size: few; CDR3 DNA: TGTGCCAGCAGTCGGCACCCCAGCTCCTACAATGAGCAGTTCTTC; CDR3 protein: CASSRHPSSYNEQFF
J gene: TRBJ2-5; V gene: TRBV5-1; D gene: NA; clone size: few; CDR3 DNA: TGCGCCAGCAGACCGAATCCGGGGGTACAAGAGACCCAGTACTTC; CDR3 protein: CASRPNPGVQETQYF
J gene: TRBJ1-3; V gene: TRBV29-1; D gene: NA; clone size: NA; CDR3 DNA: TGCAGCGTTGCCTGGAACTCTGGAAACACCATATATTTT; CDR3 protein: CSVAWNSGNTIYF
J gene: TRBJ2-4; V gene: TRBV10-3; D gene: TRBD2; clone size: many; CDR3 DNA: TGTGCCATCAGTGAGGGACTAGCGGGAGCGAACATTCAGTACTTC; CDR3 protein: CAISEGLAGANIQYF
J gene: TRBJ2-2; V gene: TRBV24-1; D gene: NA; clone size: once; CDR3 DNA: TGTGCCACGGAAGGGGCGGGTACCGGGGAGCTGTTTTTT; CDR3 protein: CATEGAGTGELFF
J gene: TRBJ2-1; V gene: TRBV6-1; D gene: TRBD2; clone size: NA; CDR3 DNA: TGTGCCAGCAGATGGGGGGGATCGAATGAGCAGTTCTTC; CDR3 protein: CASRWGGSNEQFF
J gene: TRBJ2-3; V gene: TRBV5-1; D gene: NA; clone size: NA; CDR3 DNA: TGCGCCAGCAGCTTGGCCCATTGGCAGAGCACAGATACGCAGTATTTT; CDR3 protein: CASSLAHWQSTDTQYF
J gene: TRBJ2-6; V gene: TRBV2; D gene: NA; clone size: few; CDR3 DNA: TGTGCCAGCAGTGTACCGGGGGCATTCCTTGGGGCCAACGTCCTGACTTTC; CDR3 protein: CASSVPGAFLGANVLTF
J gene: TRBJ2-1; V gene: TRBV28; D gene: TRBD2; clone size: few; CDR3 DNA: TGTGCCAGCAGTCCGGCCTTGACTAGCGGGTTAGATGAGCAGTTCTTC; CDR3 protein: CASSPALTSGLDEQFF
J gene: TRBJ2-1; V gene: TRBV12-3/TRBV12-4; D gene: TRBD2; clone size: few; CDR3 DNA: TGTGCCAGCAGTGAGAAGAAGCGGGGGAGGAATGAGCAGTTCTTC; CDR3 protein: CASSEKKRGRNEQFF
J gene: TRBJ1-1; V gene: TRBV7-6; D gene: NA; clone size: NA; CDR3 DNA: TGTGCCAGCAGCTTTTCAGGGGCAGACACTGAAGCTTTCTTT; CDR3 protein: CASSFSGADTEAFF
J gene: TRBJ2-6; V gene: TRBV10-3; D gene: NA; clone size: NA; CDR3 DNA: TGTGCCATCAGTGTGGACGGCTCTGGGGCCAACGTCCTGACTTTC; CDR3 protein: CAISVDGSGANVLTF
J gene: TRBJ2-3; V gene: TRBV7-9; D gene: TRBD2; clone size: few; CDR3 DNA: TGTGCCAGCAGCCCAGCTAGCGGAGGTACAAGCACAGATACGCAGTATTTT; CDR3 protein: CASSPASGGTSTDTQYF
J gene: TRBJ2-3; V gene: TRBV19; D gene: NA; clone size: NA; CDR3 DNA: TGTGCCAGTAGCCTTCAACTGGGACTGAGCACAGATACGCAGTATTTT; CDR3 protein: CASSLQLGLSTDTQYF
J gene: TRBJ1-2; V gene: TRBV7-9; D gene: NA; clone size: few; CDR3 DNA: TGTGCCAGCAGCTTTCTCATAGACGAACTTGGCTACACCTTC; CDR3 protein: CASSFLIDELGYTF
J gene: TRBJ2-7; V gene: TRBV12-3/TRBV12-4; D gene: NA; clone size: NA; CDR3 DNA: TGTGCCAGCAGCTCCCGCGGCTCCTACGAGCAGTACTTC; CDR3 protein: CASSSRGSYEQYF
J gene: TRBJ2-1; V gene: TRBV20-1; D gene: TRBD2; clone size: few; CDR3 DNA: TGCAGTGCTAGAGATCTCGGGACTAGCGGGCGCCACTCCTACAATGAGCAGTTCTTC; CDR3 protein: CSARDLGTSGRHSYNEQFF
J gene: TRBJ2-1; V gene: TRBV7-9; D gene: TRBD2; clone size: NA; CDR3 DNA: TGTGCCAGCAGCTTAGGAGCGGGGGGGGGCAATGAGCAGTTCTTC; CDR3 protein: CASSLGAGGGNEQFF
J gene: TRBJ2-1; V gene: TRBV20-1; D gene: TRBD2; clone size: few; CDR3 DNA: TGCAGTGCTGGGATGAGCGGGAAGTGGGATGAGCAGTTCTTC; CDR3 protein: CSAGMSGKWDEQFF
J gene: TRBJ2-7; V gene: TRBV20-1; D gene: NA; clone size: NA; CDR3 DNA: TGCAGTGCTAGAGGGGCTGGATCCTACGAGCAGTACTTC; CDR3 protein: CSARGAGSYEQYF
J gene: TRBJ2-1; V gene: TRBV5-1; D gene: TRBD2; clone size: many; CDR3 DNA: TGTGCCAGCAGTTCTGGGACTAGCGGGAGGAATGAGCAGTTCTTC; CDR3 protein: CASSSGTSGRNEQFF
J gene: TRBJ1-2; V gene: TRBV5-1; D gene: NA; clone size: NA; CDR3 DNA: TGCGCCAGCCGGGGCGGCAGGGACTATGGCTACACCTTC; CDR3 protein: CASRGGRDYGYTF
J gene: TRBJ2-7; V gene: TRBV5-1; D gene: TRBD1; clone size: NA; CDR3 DNA: TGCGCCAGCACTCCGACAGGGGCCGACTCCTACGAGCAGTACTTC; CDR3 protein: CASTPTGADSYEQYF
J gene: TRBJ1-2; V gene: TRBV25-1; D gene: TRBD1; clone size: NA; CDR3 DNA: TGTGCCAGCAGTGAAGCACAGGGGGCGAGCTATGGCTACACCTTC; CDR3 protein: CASSEAQGASYGYTF